This section outlines one TCR beta chain sequence together with its context. The antigen is unknown. A read error may be the cause here, since a much bigger clone is one base away. The entry originates in a study of tumor-infiltrating lymphocytes in primary liver carcinoma. Study context: Surgical resection was used to treat these primary liver carcinoma patients. Points from the study as a whole: Significantly larger top-250-clone fractions were found in tumors than in blood (p = 0.039). Pairs comparing tumor with adjacent tissue or blood overlapped less than pairs drawn from tumor regions.

The investigators made TCR beta cDNA from roughly 0.55 ug total RNA, using a constant-region primer. Generation of the TCR beta libraries relied on three nested multiplex PCR rounds using slightly modified ARM-PCR. With TRBV1-TRBV30 forward primers and a C-beta reverse primer, the first two PCR rounds were run for 10 to 11 cycles each. MiXCR, run by TCRdb on the multiplex PCR reads, gives a single entry per CDR3 protein. This table has 310,000 or so distinct CDR3 sequences, less than 65% appearing once. Out of unsorted whole blood came the blood RNA, and germline DNA was extracted as well. The CDR3 is made up of 15 amino acids. Looked up from germline, CDR1 is MNHEY and CDR2 is SVGEGT.

This receptor was identified in a man in his forties with primary liver carcinoma and hepatitis B virus infection. The sample was peripheral blood. The rearrangement joins TRBV6-2 or TRBV6-3 to TRBJ1-5; D gene unclear. The CDR3 region has the DNA TGTACCAGCAGAGTGGCAGGCAATAGCAATCAGCCCCAGCATTTT. Translation gives CTSRVAGNSNQPQHF.